This entry is about one TCR beta chain. This specimen includes other DNA sequences encoding the same CDR3. Germline CDR1 reads SGHNT; CDR2 reads YENEEA. The CDR3 is 14 amino acids. With 3 bases removed from V and 0 bases from J, the gap between germline ends came to 6 bases. The data were obtained in a study of shared clonotypes between healthy human individuals. Only in-frame clones appear in the TCRdb table, and some are missing; sequencing was by immunoSEQ multiplex PCR. This table holds 2 million to 2.5 million clones, about 90% found once. V is TRBV11-3 and J is TRBJ2-1; D uncertain. The sequenced sample was naive CD4+ T cells from PBMCs. The subset was: CD45RA+ positively selected. This clonotype was sampled from a man in his late teens or twenties in good health. Some clones in this sample may be carry-over from other donors' samples. The CDR3 is CASSLRSSYNEQFF. The CDR3 DNA is TGTGCCAGCAGCTTGAGGTCCTCCTACAATGAGCAGTTCTTC.